The text below deals with one T cell receptor (beta chain). The target antigen is unknown. The data derive from a study of CD8+CD57+ T cells in acquired aplastic anemia. The overall study: On average, sorted CD4+ and CD8+ cells gave around 3.3 ug of DNA.

Overall study findings and caveats: Between the patient and control groups, CD8+ Simpson's diversity did not differ significantly.

Patients who underwent sequencing had shown CD8+CD57+ cell expansion by flow cytometry. Severe acquired aplastic anemia was diagnosed in all patients. Untreated patients provided the blood samples, with no therapy given before sampling. The V gene's germline CDR1 is MGHDK and CDR2 SYGVNS. The CDR3 is 12 amino acids. Trimming took 4 bases from V and 7 from J, leaving 9 bases between them. TCR beta VDJ and CDR3 profiles were obtained from a genomic DNA template. Via MiXCR, TCRdb re-called the reads, giving one row per CDR3 protein. The sample lists some 140,000 distinct CDR3 sequences; about 52% were seen once.

Material for sequencing was sorted CD4+, CD8+, or CD8+CD57+ T cells (not recorded which) from PBMCs. The V and J genes are TRBV25-1 and TRBJ2-3; D gene unclear. The receptor was isolated from a human donor with aplastic anemia. The CDR3: CASSVRPNTQYF. CDR3 DNA sequence: TGTGCCAGCAGTGTGCGCCCCAATACGCAGTATTTT.